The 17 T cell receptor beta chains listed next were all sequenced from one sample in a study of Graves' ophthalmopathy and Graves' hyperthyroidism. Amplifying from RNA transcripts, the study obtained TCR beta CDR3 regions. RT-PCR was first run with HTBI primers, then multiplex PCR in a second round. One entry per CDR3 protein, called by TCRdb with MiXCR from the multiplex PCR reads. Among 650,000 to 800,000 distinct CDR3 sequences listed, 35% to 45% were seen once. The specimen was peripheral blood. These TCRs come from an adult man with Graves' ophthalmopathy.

The CDR3 sequence: CSVGTGMNEKLFF. The CDR3 region has the DNA TGCAGCGTCGGGACAGGGATGAATGAAAAACTGTTTTTT. The chain couples TRBV29-1 to TRBJ1-4; 9 bases are shared with TRBD1. The J segment lost 5 bases and the V segment lost 6 bases, leaving 4 bases of the junction unmatched. CDR1 is SQVTM, CDR2 ANQGSEA, per germline. The CDR3 runs to 13 residues.

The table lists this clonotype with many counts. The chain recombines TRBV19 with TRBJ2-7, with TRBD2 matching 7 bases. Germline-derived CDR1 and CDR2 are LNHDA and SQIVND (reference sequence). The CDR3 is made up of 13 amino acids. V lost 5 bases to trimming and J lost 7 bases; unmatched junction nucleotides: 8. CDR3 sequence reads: CASSSQIAGEQYF. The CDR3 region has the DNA TGTGCCAGTAGTTCCCAAATAGCGGGTGAGCAGTACTTC.

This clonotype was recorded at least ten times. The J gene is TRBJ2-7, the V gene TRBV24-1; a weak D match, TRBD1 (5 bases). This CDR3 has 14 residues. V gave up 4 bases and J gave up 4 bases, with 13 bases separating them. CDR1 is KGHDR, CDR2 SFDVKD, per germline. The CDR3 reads CATSERQLMYEQYF. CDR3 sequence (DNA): TGTGCCACCAGTGAAAGACAGCTAATGTACGAGCAGTACTTC.

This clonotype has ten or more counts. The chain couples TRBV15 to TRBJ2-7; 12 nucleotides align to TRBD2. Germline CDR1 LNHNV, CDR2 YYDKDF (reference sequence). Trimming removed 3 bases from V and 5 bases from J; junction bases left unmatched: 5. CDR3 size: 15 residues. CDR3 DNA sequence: TGTGCCACCAGCAGGGCGACTAGCGGGGGCAACGAGCAGTACTTC. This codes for CATSRATSGGNEQYF. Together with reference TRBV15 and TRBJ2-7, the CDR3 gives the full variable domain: DAMVIQNPRYQVTQFGKPVTLSCSQTLNHNVMYWYQQKSSQAPKLLFHYYDKDFNNEADTPDNFQSRRPNTSFCFLDIRSPGLGDTAMYLCATSRATSGGNEQYFGPGTRLTVT.

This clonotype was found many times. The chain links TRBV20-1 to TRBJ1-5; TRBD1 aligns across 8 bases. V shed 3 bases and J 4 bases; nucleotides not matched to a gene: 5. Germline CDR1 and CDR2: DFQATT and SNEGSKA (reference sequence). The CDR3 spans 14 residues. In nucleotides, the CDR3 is TGCAGTGCTAGCGGGACAGGCGGTAATCAGCCCCAGCATTTT. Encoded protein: CSASGTGGNQPQHF.

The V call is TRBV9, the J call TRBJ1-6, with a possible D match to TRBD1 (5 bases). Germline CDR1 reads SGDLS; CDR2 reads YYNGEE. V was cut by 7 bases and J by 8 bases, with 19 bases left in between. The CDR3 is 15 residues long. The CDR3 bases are TGTGCCAGCTCACCTTACACCCGAGGGGATTCACCCCTCCACTTT. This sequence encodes CASSPYTRGDSPLHF.

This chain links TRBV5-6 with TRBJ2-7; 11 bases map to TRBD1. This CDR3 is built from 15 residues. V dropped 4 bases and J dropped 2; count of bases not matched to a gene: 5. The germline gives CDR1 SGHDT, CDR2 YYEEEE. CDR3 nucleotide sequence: TGTGCCAGCAGCCCGGACAGGGGGCTTACCTACGAGCAGTACTTC. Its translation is CASSPDRGLTYEQYF.

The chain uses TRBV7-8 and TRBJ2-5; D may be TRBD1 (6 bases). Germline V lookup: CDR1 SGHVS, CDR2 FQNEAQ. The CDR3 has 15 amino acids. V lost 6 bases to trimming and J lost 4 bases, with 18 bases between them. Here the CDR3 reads CASSLGGFHRETQYF. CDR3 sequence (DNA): TGTGCCAGCAGTCTAGGGGGATTTCACCGAGAGACCCAGTACTTC.

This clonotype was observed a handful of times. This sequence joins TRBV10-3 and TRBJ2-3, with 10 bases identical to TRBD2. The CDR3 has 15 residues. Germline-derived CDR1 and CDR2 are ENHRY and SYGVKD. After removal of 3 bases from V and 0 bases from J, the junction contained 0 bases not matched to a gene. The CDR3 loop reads CAISEAGGSTDTQYF. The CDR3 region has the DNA TGTGCCATCAGTGAAGCGGGGGGGAGCACAGATACGCAGTATTTT.

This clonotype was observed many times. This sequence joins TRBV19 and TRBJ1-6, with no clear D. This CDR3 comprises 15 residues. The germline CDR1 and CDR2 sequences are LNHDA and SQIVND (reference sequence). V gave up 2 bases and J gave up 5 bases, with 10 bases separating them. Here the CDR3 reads CASSINWADNSPLHF. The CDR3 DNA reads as TGTGCCAGTAGTATAAATTGGGCAGATAATTCACCCCTCCACTTT.

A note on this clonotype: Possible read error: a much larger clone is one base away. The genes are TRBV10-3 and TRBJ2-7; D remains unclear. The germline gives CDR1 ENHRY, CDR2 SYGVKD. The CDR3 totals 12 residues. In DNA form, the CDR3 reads TGTGCCGTCAGTGAGTTAGACGGCGAGCAGTACTTC. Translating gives CAVSELDGEQYF.

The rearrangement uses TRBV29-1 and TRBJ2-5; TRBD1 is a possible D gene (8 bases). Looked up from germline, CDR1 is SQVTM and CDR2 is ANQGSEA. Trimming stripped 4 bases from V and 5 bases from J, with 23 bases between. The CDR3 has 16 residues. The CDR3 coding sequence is TGCAGCGTTGTACAGGGGGGGGCCGGGGGGCAGGAGACCCAGTACTTC. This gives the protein CSVVQGGAGGQETQYF.

CDR3 bases: TGTGCCAGCAGCTCCGGTGGAGGGCACAGGACCCAGTACTTC. Translated, it gives CASSSGGGHRTQYF. The chain has TRBV7-9 and TRBJ2-5; D might be TRBD2 (6 bases). Between the trimmed V and J ends, which lost 4 bases and 7 bases, there was a span of 16 bases. This CDR3 has 14 amino acids. Germline lookup yields CDR1 SEHNR and CDR2 FQNEAQ (reference sequence).

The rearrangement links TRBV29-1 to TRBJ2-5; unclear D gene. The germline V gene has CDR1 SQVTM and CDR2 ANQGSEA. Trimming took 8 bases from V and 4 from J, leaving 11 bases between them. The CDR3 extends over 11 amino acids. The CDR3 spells CSLVGPETQYF. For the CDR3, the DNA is TGCAGCTTAGTAGGGCCAGAGACCCAGTACTTC. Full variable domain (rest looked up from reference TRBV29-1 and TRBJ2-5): SAVISQKPSRDICQRGTSLTIQCQVDSQVTMMFWYRQQPGQSLTLIATANQGSEATYESGFVIDKFPISRPNLTFSTLTVSNMSPEDSSIYLCSLVGPETQYFGPGTRLLVL.

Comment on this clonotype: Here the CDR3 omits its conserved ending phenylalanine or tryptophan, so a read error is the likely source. The CDR3 is CSARDPLDGYEQYL. The CDR3 nucleotides read TGCAGTGCTAGGGACCCTTTGGACGGCTACGAGCAGTACCTC. J is TRBJ2-7 and V is TRBV20-1; D gene uncertain. V lost 3 bases, J lost 3 bases, and 15 bases lay in between. Germline CDR1 and CDR2: DFQATT and SNEGSKA (reference sequence). CDR3 size: 14 residues.

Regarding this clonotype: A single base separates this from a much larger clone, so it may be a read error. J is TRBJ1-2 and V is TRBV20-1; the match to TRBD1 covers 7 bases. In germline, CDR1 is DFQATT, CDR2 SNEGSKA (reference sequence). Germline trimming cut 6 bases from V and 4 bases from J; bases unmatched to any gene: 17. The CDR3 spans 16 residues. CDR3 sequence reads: CSAQSTGTDKSYGYTF. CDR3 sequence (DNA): TGCAGTGCCCAGTCCACCGGGACAGACAAATCCTATGGCTACACCTTC.

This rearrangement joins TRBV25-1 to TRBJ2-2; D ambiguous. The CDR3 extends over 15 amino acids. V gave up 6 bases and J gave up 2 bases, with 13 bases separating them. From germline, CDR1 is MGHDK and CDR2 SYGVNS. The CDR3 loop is CASSKDRRNTGELFF. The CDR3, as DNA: TGTGCCAGCAGCAAGGATAGACGAAACACCGGGGAGCTGTTTTTT.